These 26 T cell receptor beta chains were all obtained from the same sample, sequenced in a study of type 1 regulatory T cells. These receptors have no identified antigens. TCRdb analysed the reads with MiXCR anew, one entry per CDR3 protein. The sample lists about 68,000 distinct CDR3 sequences; approximately 64% were seen once. Specimen: cultured T cells, either the whole culture or a sorted T cell fraction (not recorded which). Stated subset: Tr1-enriched cell product generated in vitro against host alloantigens. The receptors stem from a human donor in good health.

The CDR3 region has the DNA TGTGCCAGCAGCCAAGATAGGGGGGGACTAGCGGGAATTGAACGGGATGAGCAGTTCTTC. It translates to CASSQDRGGLAGIERDEQFF. V and J are TRBV4-2 and TRBJ2-1, with TRBD2 matching 13 bases. CDR3 length equals 20 residues. The V and J ends lost 0 bases and 8 bases, in that order; junction bases with no gene match: 16. CDR1 LGHNA and CDR2 YNFKEQ come from the germline V gene.

The genes are TRBV20-1 and TRBJ2-1; D tentatively fits TRBD1 or TRBD2 (5 bases each). Germline V gene data show CDR1 as DFQATT and CDR2 as SNEGSKA (reference sequence). This CDR3 has 13 residues. V was pared by 6 bases and J by 0 bases, with 9 bases between. The CDR3 region has the DNA TGCAGTGCCACAGGAGGCTCCTACAATGAGCAGTTCTTC. This gives the protein CSATGGSYNEQFF.

Here the CDR3 DNA reads TGTGCCAGCAGCGCCCGCGACAGGGCTGAAGCTTTCTTT. Translated: CASSARDRAEAFF. This chain connects TRBV7-9 to TRBJ1-1; 7 nucleotides match TRBD1. CDR1 is SEHNR and CDR2 is FQNEAQ in the germline V gene (reference sequence). V lost 5 bases and J lost 6; bases outside the gene matches: 6. The CDR3 is 13 residues long.

With regard to this clonotype: Compared with germline, one end of the junction differs, possibly owing to a read error. The chain is built from TRBV25-1 and TRBJ1-2; 10 positions match TRBD1. This CDR3 is built from 17 residues. Germline V lookup: CDR1 MGHDK, CDR2 SYGVNS. The CDR3 sequence: CASSELGTGATNYGCTF. The CDR3, as DNA: TGTGCCAGCAGTGAACTGGGGACAGGGGCGACCAACTATGGCTGCACCTTC.

The chain links TRBV20-1 to TRBJ1-4; no reliable D call. This CDR3 spans 14 amino acids. V was cut by 6 bases and J by 8 bases, with 19 bases left in between. Germline CDR1 reads DFQATT; CDR2 reads SNEGSKA (reference sequence). The CDR3, as DNA: TGCAGTGCCGAGCAAGATCTTCGGCGGGAAAAACTGTTTTTT. The encoded protein is CSAEQDLRREKLFF.

This rearrangement joins TRBV6-5 to TRBJ2-4; D is undetermined. V was shortened by 6 bases and J by 6 bases, with 12 bases between the two germline ends. The CDR3 spans 13 residues. The germline gives CDR1 MNHEY, CDR2 SVGAGI. The DNA of the CDR3 is TGTGCCAGCAGCTCCGACCTAGGAAACATTCAGTACTTC. Its protein product is CASSSDLGNIQYF.

The gene calls are TRBV7-2 and TRBJ2-1; possibly TRBD1 for D (5 bases). The CDR3 length is 17 residues. Germline V gene data show CDR1 as SGHTA and CDR2 as FQGNSA. Trimming removed 5 bases at V and 2 bases at J, with 19 bases between. The CDR3 DNA sequence: TGTGCCAGCAGCAAAAGCCTTTCAGGGTATCCCTACAATGAGCAGTTCTTC. Translation gives CASSKSLSGYPYNEQFF.

V usage is TRBV7-2 and J usage is TRBJ2-7; the D gene is possibly TRBD2 (6 bases). The CDR3 covers 15 residues. Germline values: CDR1 SGHTA, CDR2 FQGNSA. V was trimmed by 1 base and J by 1 base, leaving 11 bases between them. CDR3: CASSLVRERSYEQYF. The CDR3 DNA reads as TGTGCCAGCAGCTTAGTACGGGAGAGATCCTACGAGCAGTACTTC.

This sequence joins TRBV28 and TRBJ1-1; the D is unclear. V was clipped by 1 base and J by 3 bases, with 9 bases between them. The CDR3 is 14 residues long. CDR1 MDHEN and CDR2 SYDVKM come from the germline V gene. The CDR3 sequence is CASSLLKGDTEAFF. The CDR3 DNA is TGTGCCAGCAGTTTATTGAAGGGTGACACTGAAGCTTTCTTT.

The chain has TRBV9 and TRBJ2-4; TRBD2 agrees at 9 bases. V was clipped by 4 bases and J by 6 bases; unmatched bases: 8. Germline loops: CDR1 SGDLS, CDR2 YYNGEE. The length of the CDR3 is 15 residues. The CDR3 is CASSSPGRGGNIQYF. DNA of the CDR3: TGTGCCAGCAGCTCCCCCGGGCGGGGGGGAAACATTCAGTACTTC.

CDR3 region: CASSDRRDTQYF. The DNA of the CDR3 is TGTGCCAGCAGTGACAGAAGGGATACGCAGTATTTT. The V gene is TRBV6-1, the J gene TRBJ2-3; D not resolved. Trimming removed 3 bases at V and 6 bases at J, with 7 bases between. CDR3 length: 12 residues. Germline CDR1 and CDR2: MNHNS and SASEGT.

The V and J genes are TRBV6-5 and TRBJ2-3; weak D call: TRBD2 (5 bases). The germline V gene has CDR1 MNHEY and CDR2 SVGAGI. V lost 6 bases and J 2 bases, leaving 15 bases between the germline ends. The CDR3 totals 15 residues. The CDR3 nucleotides are TGTGCCAGCAGACCCAATAGCGTGATCACAGATACGCAGTATTTT. This codes for CASRPNSVITDTQYF.

This rearrangement joins TRBV28 to TRBJ2-7, with D unresolved. The CDR3 is 12 amino acids. From germline, CDR1 is MDHEN and CDR2 SYDVKM. V lost 7 bases and J lost 3, with 10 bases in between. The CDR3 nucleotides are TGTGCCAGCAACTCGAATATCTACGAGCAGTACTTC. This sequence encodes CASNSNIYEQYF.

The chain is built from TRBV5-6 and TRBJ2-1, with 10 nucleotides matching TRBD2. V lost 5 bases, J lost 6 bases, and 5 bases stayed unmatched. CDR1 is SGHDT and CDR2 is YYEEEE in the germline V gene. This CDR3 contains 14 residues. The CDR3 protein is CASRNSGRTNEQFF. The DNA for the CDR3 is TGTGCCAGCAGGAATAGCGGGAGGACCAATGAGCAGTTCTTC.

This sequence joins TRBV29-1 and TRBJ2-1, with D perhaps matching TRBD1 (6 bases). Germline lookup yields CDR1 SQVTM and CDR2 ANQGSEA. The CDR3 totals 16 residues. Trimming removed 6 bases at V and 0 bases at J, with 18 bases between. Here the CDR3 reads CSVNTMTGGSYNEQFF. In nucleotides, the CDR3 is TGCAGCGTCAATACCATGACAGGCGGCTCCTACAATGAGCAGTTCTTC.

The chain combines TRBV7-2 with TRBJ2-3, with D uncertain. This CDR3 is 16 amino acids long. V gave up 1 base and J gave up 4 bases, with 15 bases separating them. CDR1 and CDR2 (germline): SGHTA, FQGNSA. The CDR3 region has the DNA TGTGCCAGCAGCTTAGTCGGACCAAAGGTTTCAGATACGCAGTATTTT. Its protein is CASSLVGPKVSDTQYF.

V usage is TRBV6-1 and J usage is TRBJ2-7; D call uncertain. Trimming cost V 1 base and J 4 bases, with 17 bases left between them. The CDR3 totals 16 residues. CDR1 is MNHNS, CDR2 SASEGT, per germline. CDR3 DNA: TGTGCCAGCAGTGAAGAATCGGTTGGAAACCCTTACGAGCAGTACTTC. Protein: CASSEESVGNPYEQYF.

The chain is built from TRBV3-1 and TRBJ2-7, with 13 bases matching TRBD2. V lost 4 bases to trimming and J lost 5 bases; unmatched junction nucleotides: 2. The CDR3 runs to 14 residues. Looked up from germline, CDR1 is LGHDT and CDR2 is YNNKEL (reference sequence). The CDR3 DNA reads as TGTGCCAGCAGCCGGGGACTAGCGGGAAACGAGCAGTACTTC. It is translated as CASSRGLAGNEQYF.

The chain uses TRBV29-1 and TRBJ2-3; tentative D call: TRBD2 (5 bases). The V and J ends lost 3 bases and 4 bases respectively, with 14 bases between them. Germline lookup yields CDR1 SQVTM and CDR2 ANQGSEA. This CDR3 spans 14 amino acids. For the CDR3, the DNA is TGCAGCGTTGATCTTCGGGGAGCCGCAGATACGCAGTATTTT. This encodes CSVDLRGAADTQYF.

This chain links TRBV7-2 with TRBJ2-3, with D hard to call. Germline lookup yields CDR1 SGHTA and CDR2 FQGNSA. The CDR3 runs to 12 residues. V was clipped by 1 base and J by 4 bases, with 3 bases between them. The chain's CDR3 is CASSLGPDTQYF. CDR3 DNA sequence: TGTGCCAGCAGCTTAGGGCCAGATACGCAGTATTTT.

The rearrangement joins TRBV5-1 to TRBJ2-1; D is possibly TRBD1 or TRBD2 (5 bases each). The germline gives CDR1 SGHRS, CDR2 YFSETQ. Trimming removed 3 bases at V and 8 bases at J, with 12 bases between. This CDR3 is built from 13 residues. CDR3 in amino acids: CASSSGPQYEQFF. The CDR3, as DNA: TGCGCCAGCAGCTCGGGACCGCAGTATGAGCAGTTCTTC.

V is TRBV20-1 and J is TRBJ2-1; D not resolved. The germline CDR1 and CDR2 sequences are DFQATT and SNEGSKA (reference sequence). Trimming took 6 bases from V and 6 from J, leaving 9 bases between them. The CDR3 length is 11 residues. CDR3 in amino acids: CSAMTGNEQFF. The CDR3 coding sequence is TGCAGTGCGATGACTGGCAATGAGCAGTTCTTC.

This clonotype was counted a single time. V usage is TRBV24-1 and J usage is TRBJ2-1; the D gene is possibly TRBD2 (5 bases). Germline V CDR1 and CDR2: KGHDR, SFDVKD. The CDR3 runs 16 residues. Trimming removed 5 bases at V and 0 bases at J, with 13 bases between. The CDR3 region has the DNA TGTGCCACCAGTGGGATAAGCGGAGCCTCCTACAATGAGCAGTTCTTC. This encodes CATSGISGASYNEQFF.

The chain uses TRBV12-3 or TRBV12-4 and TRBJ1-1; D is possibly TRBD1 (6 bases). V lost 5 bases to trimming and J lost 10 bases, with 11 bases between them. The CDR3 has 11 amino acids. The CDR3 loop reads CASSMLGGAFF. The DNA of the CDR3 is TGTGCCAGCAGTATGCTAGGGGGAGCTTTCTTT.

V is TRBV4-2 and J is TRBJ2-2; D is perhaps TRBD1 or TRBD2 (5 bases each). The CDR3 has 17 residues. CDR1 and CDR2 from the germline V gene are LGHNA and YNFKEQ. V was cut by 1 base and J by 5 bases, with 17 bases left in between. CDR3 sequence: CASSQANSPWGTGELFF. For the CDR3, the DNA is TGTGCCAGCAGCCAAGCTAATAGCCCCTGGGGGACCGGGGAGCTGTTTTTT.

V is TRBV5-1 and J is TRBJ2-1; 10 nucleotides agree with TRBD2. This CDR3 is built from 18 residues. Germline loops: CDR1 SGHRS, CDR2 YFSETQ. Losses at the gene ends were 4 bases for V and 4 bases for J; bases not matched to a gene: 14. As DNA, the CDR3 is TGCGCCAGCAGCCGTGCTGGCCTCTCTAGCGGGAGTTACAATGAGCAGTTCTTC. Its protein product is CASSRAGLSSGSYNEQFF.